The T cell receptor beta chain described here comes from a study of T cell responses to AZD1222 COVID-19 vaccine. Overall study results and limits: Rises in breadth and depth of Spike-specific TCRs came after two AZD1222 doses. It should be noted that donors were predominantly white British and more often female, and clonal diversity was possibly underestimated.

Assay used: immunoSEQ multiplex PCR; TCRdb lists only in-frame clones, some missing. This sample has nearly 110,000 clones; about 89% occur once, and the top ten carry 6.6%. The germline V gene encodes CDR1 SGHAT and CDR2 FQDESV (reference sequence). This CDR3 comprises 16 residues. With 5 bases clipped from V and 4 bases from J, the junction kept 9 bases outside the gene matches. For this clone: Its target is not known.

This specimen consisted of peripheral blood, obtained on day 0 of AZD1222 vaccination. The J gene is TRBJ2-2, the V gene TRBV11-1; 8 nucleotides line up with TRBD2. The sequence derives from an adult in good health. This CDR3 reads CASSGRLAGITGELFF. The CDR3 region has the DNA TGTGCCAGCAGCGGCCGGCTAGCGGGCATCACCGGGGAGCTGTTTTTT.